The present T cell receptor (beta chain) was sequenced within a study of monozygotic twins with inflammatory bowel disease. The TCR libraries each used total RNA (about 4,000 ng per library). With the 5' RACE reads reprocessed, TCRdb shows one record per CDR3 protein and no DNA. This sample's table reports about 43,000 distinct CDR3 sequences. CDR3 size: 14 residues. Germline loops: CDR1 DFQATT, CDR2 SNEGSKA (reference sequence). The chain combines TRBV20-1 with TRBJ2-1; lacking DNA, the TRBD2 call made by TCRdb goes unchecked. The clonotype originates from a human donor with ulcerative colitis or Crohn's disease, or a healthy co-twin of an affected twin (not recorded which). The sample consisted of blood. CDR3 region: CSASHPGGHYEQFF.